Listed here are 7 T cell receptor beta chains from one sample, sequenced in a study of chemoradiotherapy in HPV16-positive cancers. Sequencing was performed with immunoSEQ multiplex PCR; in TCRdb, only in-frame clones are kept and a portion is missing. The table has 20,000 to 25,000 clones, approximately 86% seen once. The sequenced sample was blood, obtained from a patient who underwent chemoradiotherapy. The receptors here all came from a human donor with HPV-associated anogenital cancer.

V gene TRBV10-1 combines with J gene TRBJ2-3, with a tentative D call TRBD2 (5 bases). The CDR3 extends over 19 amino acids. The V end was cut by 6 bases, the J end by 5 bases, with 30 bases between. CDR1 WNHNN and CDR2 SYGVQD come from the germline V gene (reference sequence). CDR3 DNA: TGCGCCAGCAGCCCCCGACGGTTTACAACGGACCCACGGGGAGATACGCAGTATTTT. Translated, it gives CASSPRRFTTDPRGDTQYF.

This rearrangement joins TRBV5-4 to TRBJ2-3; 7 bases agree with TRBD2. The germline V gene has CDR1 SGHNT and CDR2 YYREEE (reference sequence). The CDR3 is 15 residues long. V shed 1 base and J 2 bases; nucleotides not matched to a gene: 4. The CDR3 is CASSLSSGFTDTQYF. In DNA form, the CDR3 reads TGTGCCAGCAGCTTGTCTAGCGGTTTCACAGATACGCAGTATTTT.

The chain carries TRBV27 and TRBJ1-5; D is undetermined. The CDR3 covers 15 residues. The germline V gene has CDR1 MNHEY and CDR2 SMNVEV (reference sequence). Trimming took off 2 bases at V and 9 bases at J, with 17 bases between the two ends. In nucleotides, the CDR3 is TGTGCCAGCAGTTTAGAGACACCGGGAGGGTGGCCCCAGCATTTT. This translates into CASSLETPGGWPQHF.

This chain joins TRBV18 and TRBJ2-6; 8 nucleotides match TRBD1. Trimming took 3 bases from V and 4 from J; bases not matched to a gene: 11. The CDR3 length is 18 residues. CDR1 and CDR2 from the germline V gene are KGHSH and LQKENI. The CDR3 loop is CASSPSRDRYGGANVLTF. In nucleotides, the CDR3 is TGTGCCAGCTCACCGTCCCGGGACAGGTACGGCGGGGCCAACGTCCTGACTTTC.

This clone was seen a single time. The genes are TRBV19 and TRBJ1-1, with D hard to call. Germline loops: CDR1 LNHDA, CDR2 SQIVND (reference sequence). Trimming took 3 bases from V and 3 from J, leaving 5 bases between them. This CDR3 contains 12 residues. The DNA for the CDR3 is TGTGCCAGTAGTATTGGGTACACTGAAGCTTTCTTT. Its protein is CASSIGYTEAFF.

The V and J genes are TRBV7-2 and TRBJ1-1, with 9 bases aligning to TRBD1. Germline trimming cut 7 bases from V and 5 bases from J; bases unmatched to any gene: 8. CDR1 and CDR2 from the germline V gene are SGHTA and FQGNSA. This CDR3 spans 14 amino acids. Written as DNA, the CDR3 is TGTGCCAGCATCTACCCGACAGGGGGGACTGAAGCTTTCTTT. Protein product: CASIYPTGGTEAFF.

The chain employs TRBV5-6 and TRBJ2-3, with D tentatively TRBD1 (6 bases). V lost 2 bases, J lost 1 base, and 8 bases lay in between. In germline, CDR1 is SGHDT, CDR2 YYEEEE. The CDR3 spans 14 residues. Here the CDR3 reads CASSFYRGTDTQYF. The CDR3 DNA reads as TGTGCCAGCAGCTTTTACAGGGGCACAGATACGCAGTATTTT.